The 11 T cell receptor beta chains below were found in one sample sequenced in a study of Ad26.COV2.S vaccination and SARS-CoV-2 variants. Indicated treatment: roughly 18 received Ad26.COV2.S at low or high dose, single or two shots; a few received placebo; per-sample allocation not given. Collection of samples fell on day 63 after the first vaccine or placebo injection. The table came from immunoSEQ multiplex PCR; TCRdb's copy has only in-frame clones and leaves some out. The data hold more than 300,000 clones, with just under 85% observed a single time. This sample comprised peripheral blood, obtained in a trial of Ad26.COV2.S vaccine versus placebo. These receptors all come from a person between 18 and 59 years old who received the Ad26.COV2.S COVID-19 vaccine or a placebo.

The chain recombines TRBV5-3 with TRBJ1-1; D is undetermined. Being an ORF, TRBV5-3 has a function that is uncertain. This CDR3 has 18 amino acids. Trimming pared 0 bases from V and 4 bases from J, leaving 22 bases between. The CDR3 is CARSLVFGPSWEGTEAFF. As DNA, the CDR3 is TGTGCCAGAAGCTTGGTGTTCGGACCCTCTTGGGAGGGCACTGAAGCTTTCTTT.

The rearrangement links TRBV5-6 to TRBJ2-1; the match to TRBD1 covers 10 bases. V shed 3 bases, J shed 5 bases, and the junction held 14 bases outside the gene matches. CDR3 length equals 18 residues. The V gene's germline CDR1 is SGHDT and CDR2 YYEEEE. Here the CDR3 reads CASSSRGVRGQGDNEQFF. The CDR3 DNA is TGTGCCAGCAGCTCTCGTGGGGTTCGCGGACAGGGGGACAATGAGCAGTTCTTC.

This chain connects TRBV9 to TRBJ1-3; 7 positions agree with TRBD1. This CDR3 has 15 amino acids. J gave up 2 bases and V 3 bases, and 5 bases lay outside the gene matches. CDR1 is SGDLS, CDR2 YYNGEE, per germline. The CDR3 region has the DNA TGTGCCAGCAGCGAGGACACAGGGGCTGGAAACACCATATATTTT. It yields the protein CASSEDTGAGNTIYF.

The chain couples TRBV28 to TRBJ1-5; 10 bases align to TRBD1. The CDR3 contains 16 residues. CDR1 and CDR2 (germline): MDHEN, SYDVKM. With V trimmed by 6 bases and J by 2 bases, 7 bases remained unmatched. The CDR3 DNA reads TGTGCCAGCAGCGGGGCTGGGACAGGGGGCAATCAGCCCCAGCATTTT. Protein product: CASSGAGTGGNQPQHF.

This chain links TRBV5-1 with TRBJ1-3; 9 bases fit TRBD1. Trimming took 4 bases from V and 0 from J; bases not matched to a gene: 8. Germline-derived CDR1 and CDR2 are SGHRS and YFSETQ. There are 17 residues in the CDR3. The CDR3 loop reads CASSPDRGEFSGNTIYF. DNA of the CDR3: TGCGCCAGCAGCCCGGACAGGGGCGAATTCTCTGGAAACACCATATATTTT.

The CDR3 loop is CASSQDRTGGNYGYTF. The CDR3 DNA sequence: TGTGCCAGCAGCCAAGATCGAACAGGGGGCAACTATGGCTACACCTTC. This chain uses TRBV4-2 with TRBJ1-2; 9 bases are shared with TRBD1. V shed 0 bases and J 2 bases; nucleotides not matched to a gene: 4. Per germline, CDR1 LGHNA and CDR2 YNFKEQ. The CDR3 spans 16 residues.

This chain uses TRBV6-6 with TRBJ2-7, with 8 bases aligning to TRBD1. Germline lookup yields CDR1 MNHNY and CDR2 SVGAGI (reference sequence). V was clipped by 5 bases and J by 1 base; unmatched bases: 7. The CDR3 totals 15 residues. DNA for the CDR3: TGTGCCAGCAGTCCTTCAGGGGGCCCTTCCTACGAGCAGTACTTC. Its translation: CASSPSGGPSYEQYF.

The chain joins TRBV27 to TRBJ1-5; D is perhaps TRBD1 (6 bases). Germline V gene data show CDR1 as MNHEY and CDR2 as SMNVEV (reference sequence). There are 16 residues in the CDR3. V was shortened by 7 bases and J by 0 bases, with 16 bases between the two germline ends. The CDR3 DNA sequence: TGTGCCAGCAACCCCTCAGAGACAGGTAGCAATCAGCCCCAGCATTTT. Translation: CASNPSETGSNQPQHF.

This clone was detected only once. The CDR3 sequence is CASSTKGLIGNTIYF. Written as DNA, the CDR3 is TGTGCCAGCAGCACCAAAGGCTTAATAGGAAACACCATATATTTT. The chain is built from TRBV9 and TRBJ1-3; unclear D gene. V was shortened by 4 bases and J by 4 bases, with 15 bases between the two germline ends. Per the germline V gene, CDR1 is SGDLS and CDR2 is YYNGEE. The CDR3 runs 15 residues.

The chain employs TRBV3-1 (or the pseudogene TRBV3-2) and TRBJ1-5; maybe TRBD1 (5 bases). The V and J ends lost 4 bases and 6 bases respectively, with 22 bases between them. CDR1 is LGHDT and CDR2 is YNNKEL in the germline V gene (reference sequence). The CDR3 totals 17 residues. CDR3 region: CASSPSGQGRFSQPQHF. In DNA, the CDR3 is TGTGCCAGCAGCCCGTCTGGGCAGGGTAGGTTTAGTCAGCCCCAGCATTTT.

This chain's CDR3 is CASSQGQGAWNEQFF. The CDR3 DNA reads as TGCGCCAGCAGCCAAGGGCAGGGGGCATGGAATGAGCAGTTCTTC. The rearrangement uses TRBV4-1 and TRBJ2-1; TRBD1 agrees at 8 bases. CDR3 length equals 15 residues. Per the germline V gene, CDR1 is MGHRA and CDR2 is YSYEKL. The V and J ends lost 1 base and 7 bases, in that order; junction bases with no gene match: 6.